The text below deals with one T cell receptor (beta chain). Under the authors' procedure: For nucleated cells, counts were estimated from reference gene primer amplification. Profiling relied on immunoSEQ multiplex PCR, and the TCRdb table lists in-frame clones only, not all of them. Clonal size and the V and J genes are those of that table, whereas D and trimming came from the DNA. The sample holds 250,000 to 350,000 clones; around 90% are singletons and the top ten take 0.85% to 1%. These data are taken from a study of blood T cell repertoires in COVID-19. CDR1 SGHNT and CDR2 YENEEA come from the germline V gene. The CDR3 runs to 12 residues. Trimming removed 8 bases from V and 6 bases from J, with 10 bases in between.

Sequenced: peripheral blood. The chain has TRBV11-3 and TRBJ2-2; D remains unclear. The TCR was taken from a woman between 40 and 50 years old who had recovered from COVID-19. The CDR3: CASYGSAGELFF. CDR3 in DNA: TGTGCCAGCTACGGGTCCGCCGGGGAGCTGTTTTTT.